This is a list of T cell receptor beta chains from one sample in a study of T-cell reconstitution after alpha-beta-depleted transplantation in children. TCRdb re-called the PCR reads with MiXCR, one entry per CDR3 protein. The sample has about 110,000 distinct CDR3 sequences; about 6.5% are singletons. The sample here was PBMCs, mostly from graft donor cells, taken 360 days after TCRalphabeta/CD19-depleted stem cell transplant. The receptor set was obtained from a male patient between 2 and 15 years old who had a stem cell transplant for acute lymphoblastic leukemia, so the T cells may come from the graft donor. Both conserved end residues are trimmed from each CDR3. The order of the fields is V gene, clone size, CDR3 length, J gene, CDR3 protein. Expanded clones get a size class; other rows say once, few or many, or leave the size out.

>TRBV5-1|many|13|TRBJ1-2
ASSLIPSGAQGYT
>TRBV14|few|11|TRBJ2-5
ASSQAASQSQY
>TRBV15|many|12|TRBJ2-7
ATSRDRRTYEQY
>TRBV29-1|few|9|TRBJ1-2
SVLQEWGYT
>TRBV6-5|many|11|TRBJ2-7
ASSYGFSYEQY
>TRBV9|-|12|TRBJ2-7
ASSAGTGHYEQY
>TRBV27|many|10|TRBJ2-7
ASTGSTYEQY
>TRBV7-9|many|13|TRBJ2-1
ASSLLAGGLNEQF
>TRBV12-3/TRBV12-4|many|12|TRBJ2-1
ATFGLAGLGEQF
>TRBV18|-|16|TRBJ1-5
ASSDTGQGKGLGQPQH
>TRBV27|-|12|TRBJ2-5
ASSSRRSEETQY
>TRBV20-1|many|14|TRBJ2-5
SARDRGRVTQETQY
>TRBV7-9|many|12|TRBJ2-5
ASSERDRGETQY
>TRBV5-6|many|11|TRBJ2-7
ASSGQGAYEQY
>TRBV4-1|-|13|TRBJ2-2
ASSPLDRSVGELF
>TRBV7-2|few|14|TRBJ2-4
ASSLGQRIAKNIQY
>TRBV6-2/TRBV6-3|many|10|TRBJ2-7
ASSAVAYEQY
>TRBV12-3/TRBV12-4|many|13|TRBJ2-1
ASSYQREWNNEQF
>TRBV25-1|few|15|TRBJ2-6
ASSGRDNVSGANVLT
>TRBV2|few|9|TRBJ1-4
ASSLGQECF
>TRBV28|many|12|TRBJ1-3
ASSFDSSGNTIY
>TRBV9|-|10|TRBJ1-4
ASSSSRGRLF
>TRBV7-2|many|11|TRBJ2-5
ASSLWTEETQY
>TRBV12-3/TRBV12-4|-|13|TRBJ2-2
ASSLTPYSTGELF
>TRBV5-6|few|16|TRBJ2-7
ASSFRGQGRKESYEQY
>TRBV10-2|many|11|TRBJ1-5
ASRAGGYQPQH
>TRBV9|many|13|TRBJ2-7
ASSADRGASYEQY
>TRBV13|few|13|TRBJ1-4
ASGGQGWSNEKLF
>TRBV4-3|many|14|TRBJ1-1
ASSQDRGGWDTEAF
>TRBV5-1|many|12|TRBJ1-2
ASRQGQGLYGYT
>TRBV7-9|many|15|TRBJ2-1
ASSLTSGGFSYNEQF
>TRBV3-1|-|12|TRBJ2-5
ASSHLDTGWTQY
>TRBV3-1|few|14|TRBJ2-3
ASSQAKQGATDTQY
>TRBV9|many|10|TRBJ2-1
ASSPQRGEQF
>TRBV7-9|many|11|TRBJ2-5
ASSSGTSETQY
>TRBV5-5|-|12|TRBJ2-5
ASSPMGGWETQY
>TRBV4-3|-|12|TRBJ2-7
ASSQESGAGEQY
>TRBV27|many|12|TRBJ2-7
ASSSGLAPYEQY
>TRBV20-1|-|9|TRBJ1-2
SDGTDYGYT
>TRBV7-2|few|13|TRBJ1-5
ASSLAAGGNQPQH
>TRBV7-9|many|14|TRBJ1-6
ASSLGGKSYNSPLH
>TRBV12-3/TRBV12-4|few|12|TRBJ2-7
ASSFGGISYEQY
>TRBV27|-|13|TRBJ1-1
ASRLGVGGVTEAF
>TRBV7-6|-|16|TRBJ2-2
ASSSLVGTSGVTGELF
>TRBV4-3|many|14|TRBJ2-2
ASSQRTSGGTGELF
>TRBV9|-|13|TRBJ2-1
ASSVKPDLYNEQF
>TRBV7-9|many|11|TRBJ2-5
ASSLGRKETQY
>TRBV4-2|many|15|TRBJ2-5
ASSQKGSVVYQETQY
>TRBV4-2|many|11|TRBJ2-1
ASSQGITNEQF
>TRBV7-9|many|13|TRBJ2-5
ASESGSGLQETQY
>TRBV9|many|10|TRBJ2-1
ASSVEGSGVF
>TRBV20-1|many|13|TRBJ2-7
SEIRRRDVSYEQY
>TRBV12-3/TRBV12-4|-|16|TRBJ2-3
ALSSETSGRAFTDTQY
>TRBV4-3|few|11|TRBJ2-1
ASSPGIYNEQF
>TRBV7-3|few|13|TRBJ2-7
ASSLNRGPAYEQY
>TRBV9|many|12|TRBJ1-1
ASSRGKGKPEAF
>TRBV19|few|13|TRBJ2-1
ASSLRTSGSGEQF
>TRBV19|few|10|TRBJ2-7
ATSLGTYEQY
>TRBV7-9|many|11|TRBJ2-3
ASSLAGGDTQY